The present T cell receptor beta chain was sequenced within a study of CD8+CD57+ T cells in acquired aplastic anemia. Findings and limits, study-wide: The study identified roughly 29 CD8+ CDR3 sequences shared by patients and controls. A significant difference in CD8+ Simpson's diversity between patients and controls was not found.

Trimming took 5 bases from V and 9 from J; bases not matched to a gene: 19. Germline V gives CDR1 SGHTA, CDR2 FQGNSA. This CDR3 has 17 amino acids. The use of genomic DNA as template underpinned the TCR beta VDJ and CDR3 profiling. TCRdb reanalysed the reads using MiXCR and keeps one entry per CDR3 protein. The table lists just over 400,000 distinct CDR3 sequences, 60% to 80% of them singletons. This clonotype was found once. Its specificity is not known. This chain links TRBV7-2 with TRBJ2-3; 8 bases match TRBD1. The clonotype comes from a human donor in good health, serving as a control. Sequencing used sorted CD4+, CD8+, or CD8+CD57+ T cells (not recorded which) from PBMCs. Written as DNA, the CDR3 is TGTGCCAGCAGCCGGACAGGGACTTACTCTGGGGCCAACACGCAGTATTTT. Amino acids: CASSRTGTYSGANTQYF. The variable domain in full, with the rest retrieved from reference TRBV7-2 and TRBJ2-3, is GAGVSQSPSNKVTEKGKDVELRCDPISGHTALYWYRQSLGQGLEFLIYFQGNSAPDKSGLPSDRFSAERTGGSVSTLTIQRTQQEDSAVYLCASSRTGTYSGANTQYFGPGTRLTVL.